This TCR beta chain was identified in a study of monozygotic twins with inflammatory bowel disease. Broader study findings: Researchers report that IBD patients shared fewer clonotypes with others than healthy twins, especially amid disease activity. A single strong IBD-associated signal or clonotype was not supported by the findings. Discordant twins showed the same repertoire similarity as concordant twins, possibly from limited power.

Skipping T cell sorting, the study isolated total RNA directly from whole blood. For each CDR3 protein, TCRdb gives one entry from its re-call of the 5' RACE reads, without DNA. This table holds 330,000 or so distinct CDR3 sequences. For this clonotype: Its cognate antigen is unknown.

This receptor was obtained from a human donor with ulcerative colitis or Crohn's disease, or a healthy co-twin of an affected twin (not recorded which). Sequencing was carried out using blood.

CDR3 protein: CASTRIGRGMYEQYF. The chain employs TRBV5-1 and TRBJ2-7; without DNA, the TCRdb call of TRBD1 cannot be checked. The CDR3 contains 15 residues. In germline, CDR1 is SGHRS, CDR2 YFSETQ. Using reference TRBV5-1 and TRBJ2-7 for the parts outside the CDR3, the full variable domain is KAGVTQTPRYLIKTRGQQVTLSCSPISGHRSVSWYQQTPGQGLQFLFEYFSETQRNKGNFPGRFSGRQFSNSRSEMNVSTLELGDSALYLCASTRIGRGMYEQYFGPGTRLTVT.